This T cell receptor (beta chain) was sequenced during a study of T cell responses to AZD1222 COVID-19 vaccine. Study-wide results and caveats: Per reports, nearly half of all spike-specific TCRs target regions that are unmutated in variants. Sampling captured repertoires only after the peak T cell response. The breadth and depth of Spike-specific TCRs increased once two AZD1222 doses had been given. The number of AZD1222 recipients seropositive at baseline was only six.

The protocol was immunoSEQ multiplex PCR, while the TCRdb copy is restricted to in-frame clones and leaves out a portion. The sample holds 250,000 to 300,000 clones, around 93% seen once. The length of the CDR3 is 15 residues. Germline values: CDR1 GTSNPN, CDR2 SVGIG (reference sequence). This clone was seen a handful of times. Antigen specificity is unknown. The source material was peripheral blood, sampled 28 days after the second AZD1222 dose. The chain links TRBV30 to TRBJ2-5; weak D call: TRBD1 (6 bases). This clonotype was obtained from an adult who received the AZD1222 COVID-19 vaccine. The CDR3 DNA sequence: TGTGCGATGGGGGCTAGCTTAACGTACCAAGAGACCCAGTACTTC. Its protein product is CAMGASLTYQETQYF.